Reported below is one T cell receptor (beta chain). Its antigen is not identified. Profiled with immunoSEQ multiplex PCR; TCRdb holds only in-frame clones, not every one. Of under 50,000 clones listed, about four fifths are singletons. The CDR3 totals 15 residues. V gave up 5 bases and J gave up 0 bases, with 11 bases separating them. Per the germline V gene, CDR1 is SEHNR and CDR2 is FQNEAQ (reference sequence). This record comes from a study of PD-1 blockade in mismatch repair-deficient tumors. Study-level findings and limits: Rapid post-treatment expansion, then contraction, generally preceding radiologic response, marked tumor-resident clones.

TCRs were sequenced from a few patients responding to pembrolizumab. The sample in question was peripheral blood, obtained 4 weeks after starting pembrolizumab. V gene TRBV7-9 combines with J gene TRBJ2-1; D is ambiguous. The sequence was obtained from an adult with mismatch repair-deficient cancer. In DNA form, the CDR3 reads TGTGCCAGCAGCGACACCACCCTCTCCTACAATGAGCAGTTCTTC. It encodes CASSDTTLSYNEQFF.